The present entry profiles one T cell receptor (beta chain) with its context. The record originates from a study of neoadjuvant anti-PD-1 for oral cavity cancer. The CDR3 totals 11 residues. Germline lookup yields CDR1 MNHEY and CDR2 SVGAGI. Trimming removed 4 bases at V and 2 bases at J, with 3 bases between. Regarding time point: after neoadjuvant nivolumab, at surgical resection. Some clones are missing from TCRdb's copy, which holds only in-frame ones; the method was immunoSEQ multiplex PCR. The sample consists of roughly 15,000 clones, 36% of them appearing once. The sequence derives from a person between 40 and 85 years old with oral cavity squamous cell carcinoma. The genes are TRBV6-5 and TRBJ2-7; D not certain. Here the sequenced sample was tumor tissue, taken after nivolumab (anti-PD-1) treatment. Here the CDR3 reads CASSSAYEQYF. As DNA, the CDR3 is TGTGCCAGCAGTTCCGCCTACGAGCAGTACTTC.